The source of this T cell receptor (beta chain) is a study of response to subunit inactivated influenza vaccine. The CDR3 extends over 17 amino acids. The germline gives CDR1 SGHTA, CDR2 FQGNSA. V lost 2 bases and J lost 1; bases outside the gene matches: 9. This clonotype showed up just a few times. In TCRdb, the RT-PCR reads were re-called with MiXCR into one record per CDR3 protein. Here the sample spans around 500,000 distinct CDR3 sequences, roughly 9.7% being singletons. The input for sequencing was PBMCs from blood, taken more than 35 days after vaccination. The chain links TRBV7-2 to TRBJ2-5; 8 bases line up with TRBD1. This receptor was taken from a man aged 50 or older who received an inactivated influenza vaccine. The CDR3 spells CASSLILGRGLQETQYF. CDR3 coding DNA: TGTGCCAGCAGCTTAATTTTGGGCAGGGGGCTCCAAGAGACCCAGTACTTC.